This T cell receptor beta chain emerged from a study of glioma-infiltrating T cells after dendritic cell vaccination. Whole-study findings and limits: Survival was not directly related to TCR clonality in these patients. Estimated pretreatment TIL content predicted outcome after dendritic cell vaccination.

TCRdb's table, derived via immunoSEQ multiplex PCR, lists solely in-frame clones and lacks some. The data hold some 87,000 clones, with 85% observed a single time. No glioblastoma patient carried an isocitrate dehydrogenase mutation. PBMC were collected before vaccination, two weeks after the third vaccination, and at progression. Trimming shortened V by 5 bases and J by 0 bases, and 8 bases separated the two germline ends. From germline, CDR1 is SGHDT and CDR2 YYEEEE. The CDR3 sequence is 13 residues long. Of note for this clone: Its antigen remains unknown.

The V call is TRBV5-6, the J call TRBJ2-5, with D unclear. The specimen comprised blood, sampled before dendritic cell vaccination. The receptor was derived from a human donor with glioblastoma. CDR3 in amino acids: CASSLTNQETQYF. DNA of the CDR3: TGTGCCAGCAGTTTAACTAACCAAGAGACCCAGTACTTC.